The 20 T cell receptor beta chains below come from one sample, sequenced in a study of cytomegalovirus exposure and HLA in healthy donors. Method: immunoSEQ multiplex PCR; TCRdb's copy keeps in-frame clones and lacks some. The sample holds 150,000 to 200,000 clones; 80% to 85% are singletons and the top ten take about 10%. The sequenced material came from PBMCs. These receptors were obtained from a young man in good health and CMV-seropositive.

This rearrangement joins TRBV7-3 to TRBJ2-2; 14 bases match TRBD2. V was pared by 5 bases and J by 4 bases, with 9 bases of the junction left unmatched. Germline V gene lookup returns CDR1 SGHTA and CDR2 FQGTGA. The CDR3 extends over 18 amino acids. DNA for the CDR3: TGTGCCAGCAGCCCGCGACTAGCGGGAGGGCCTGGCACCGGGGAGCTGTTTTTT. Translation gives CASSPRLAGGPGTGELFF.

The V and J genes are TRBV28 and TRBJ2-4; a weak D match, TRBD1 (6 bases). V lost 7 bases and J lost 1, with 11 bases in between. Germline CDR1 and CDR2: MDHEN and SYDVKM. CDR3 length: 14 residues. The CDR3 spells CASNPDRAKNIQYF. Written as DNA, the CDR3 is TGTGCCAGCAATCCCGACAGGGCCAAAAACATTCAGTACTTC.

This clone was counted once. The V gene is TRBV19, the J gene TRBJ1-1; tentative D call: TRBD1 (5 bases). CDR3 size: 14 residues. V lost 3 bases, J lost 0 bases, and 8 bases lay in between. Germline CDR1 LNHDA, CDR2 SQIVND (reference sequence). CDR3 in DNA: TGTGCCAGTAGTATGGGGCAGGTGAACACTGAAGCTTTCTTT. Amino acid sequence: CASSMGQVNTEAFF. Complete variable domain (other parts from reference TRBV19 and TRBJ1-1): DGGITQSPKYLFRKEGQNVTLSCEQNLNHDAMYWYRQDPGQGLRLIYYSQIVNDFQKGDIAEGYSVSREKKESFPLTVTSAQKNPTAFYLCASSMGQVNTEAFFGQGTRLTVV.

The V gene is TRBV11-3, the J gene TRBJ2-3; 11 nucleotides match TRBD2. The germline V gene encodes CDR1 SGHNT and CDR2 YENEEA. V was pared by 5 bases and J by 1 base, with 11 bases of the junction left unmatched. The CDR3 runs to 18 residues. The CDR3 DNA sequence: TGTGCCAGCAGCCAGACTAGCGGGACACTAGCAGGCACAGATACGCAGTATTTT. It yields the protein CASSQTSGTLAGTDTQYF.

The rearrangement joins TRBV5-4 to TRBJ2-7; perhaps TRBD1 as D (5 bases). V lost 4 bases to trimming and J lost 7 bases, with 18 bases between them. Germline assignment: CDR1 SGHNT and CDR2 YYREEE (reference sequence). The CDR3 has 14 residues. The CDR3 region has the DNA TGTGCCAGCAGCCCCGATTGGGGCCCGGAGGAGCAGTACTTC. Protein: CASSPDWGPEEQYF.

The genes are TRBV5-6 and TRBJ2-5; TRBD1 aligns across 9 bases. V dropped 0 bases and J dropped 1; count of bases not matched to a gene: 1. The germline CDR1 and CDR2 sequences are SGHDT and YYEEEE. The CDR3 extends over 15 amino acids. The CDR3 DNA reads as TGTGCCAGCAGCTTGGGGACAGGGGTCCAAGAGACCCAGTACTTC. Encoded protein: CASSLGTGVQETQYF.

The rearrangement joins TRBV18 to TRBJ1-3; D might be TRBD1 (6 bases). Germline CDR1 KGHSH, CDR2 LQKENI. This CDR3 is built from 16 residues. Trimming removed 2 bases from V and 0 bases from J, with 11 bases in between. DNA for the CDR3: TGTGCCAGCTCACCATCCGGACAGAACTCTGGAAACACCATATATTTT. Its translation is CASSPSGQNSGNTIYF.

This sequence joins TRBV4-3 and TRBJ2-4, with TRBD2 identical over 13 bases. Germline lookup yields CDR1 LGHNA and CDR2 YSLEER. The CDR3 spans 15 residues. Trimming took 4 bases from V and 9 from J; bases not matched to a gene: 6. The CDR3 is CASSPWTSGGGIQYF. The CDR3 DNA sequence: TGCGCCAGCAGCCCCTGGACTAGCGGGGGAGGCATTCAGTACTTC.

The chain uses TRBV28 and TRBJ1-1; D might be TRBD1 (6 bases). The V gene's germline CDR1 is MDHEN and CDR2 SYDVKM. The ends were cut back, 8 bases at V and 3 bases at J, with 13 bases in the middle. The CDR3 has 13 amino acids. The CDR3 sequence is CASAGATDTEAFF. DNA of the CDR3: TGTGCCAGCGCGGGGGCGACAGACACTGAAGCTTTCTTT.

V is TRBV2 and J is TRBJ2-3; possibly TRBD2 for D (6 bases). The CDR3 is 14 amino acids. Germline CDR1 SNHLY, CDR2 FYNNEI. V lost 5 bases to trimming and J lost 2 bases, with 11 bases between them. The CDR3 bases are TGTGCCAGCAGTCCGGGAGAGATCACAGATACGCAGTATTTT. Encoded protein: CASSPGEITDTQYF.

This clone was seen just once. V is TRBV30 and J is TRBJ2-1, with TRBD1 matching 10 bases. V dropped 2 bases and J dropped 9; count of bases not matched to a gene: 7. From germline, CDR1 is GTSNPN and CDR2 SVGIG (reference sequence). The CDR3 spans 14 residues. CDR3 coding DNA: TGTGCCTGGAGTAGGGACAGGGGCGGCGGTGAGCAGTTCTTC. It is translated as CAWSRDRGGGEQFF. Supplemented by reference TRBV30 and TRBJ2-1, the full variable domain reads SQTIHQWPATLVQPVGSPLSLECTVEGTSNPNLYWYRQAAGRGLQLLFYSVGIGQISSEVPQNLSASRPQDRQFILSSKKLLLSDSGFYLCAWSRDRGGGEQFFGPGTRLTVL.

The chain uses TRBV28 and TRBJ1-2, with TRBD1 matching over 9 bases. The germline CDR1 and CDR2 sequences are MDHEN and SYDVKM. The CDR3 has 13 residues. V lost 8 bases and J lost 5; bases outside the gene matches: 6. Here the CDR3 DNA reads TGTGCCAGCGTCCGGGGGACAGGGTATGGCTACACCTTC. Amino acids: CASVRGTGYGYTF.

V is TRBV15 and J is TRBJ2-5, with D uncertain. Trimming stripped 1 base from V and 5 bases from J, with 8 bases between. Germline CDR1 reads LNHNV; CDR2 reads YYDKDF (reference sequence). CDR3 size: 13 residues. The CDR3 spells CATSRAPAETQYF. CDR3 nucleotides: TGTGCCACCAGCAGAGCGCCCGCGGAGACCCAGTACTTC.

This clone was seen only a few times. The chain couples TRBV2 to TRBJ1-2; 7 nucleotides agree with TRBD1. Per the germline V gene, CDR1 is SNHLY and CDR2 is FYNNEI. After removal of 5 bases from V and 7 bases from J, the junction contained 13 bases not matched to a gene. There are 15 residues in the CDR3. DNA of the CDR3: TGTGCCAGCAGTCGTGACAGGGAAGTATTCCGTGGCTACACCTTC. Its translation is CASSRDREVFRGYTF.

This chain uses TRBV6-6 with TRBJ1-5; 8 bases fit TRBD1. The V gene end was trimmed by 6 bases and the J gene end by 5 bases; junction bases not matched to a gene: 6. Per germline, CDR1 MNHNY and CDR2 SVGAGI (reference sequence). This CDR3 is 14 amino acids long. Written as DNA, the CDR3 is TGTGCCAGCAGCTTCGACAGGGGCGATCAGCCCCAGCATTTT. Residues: CASSFDRGDQPQHF.

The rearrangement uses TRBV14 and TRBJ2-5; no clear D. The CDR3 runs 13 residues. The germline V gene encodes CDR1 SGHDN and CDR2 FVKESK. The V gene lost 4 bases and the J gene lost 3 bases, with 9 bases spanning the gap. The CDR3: CASSLRYKETQYF. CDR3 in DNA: TGTGCCAGCAGCCTCCGTTATAAAGAGACCCAGTACTTC.

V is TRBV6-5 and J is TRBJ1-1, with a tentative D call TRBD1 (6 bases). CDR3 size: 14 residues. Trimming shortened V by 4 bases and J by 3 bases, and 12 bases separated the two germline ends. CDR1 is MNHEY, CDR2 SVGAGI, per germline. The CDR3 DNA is TGTGCCAGCAGTTCGTTAGGACAGTACACTGAAGCTTTCTTT. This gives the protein CASSSLGQYTEAFF.

The CDR3 DNA reads as TGTGCCAGCAGCTTGGCAGGGACTGGAAACACCATATATTTT. Protein product: CASSLAGTGNTIYF. The chain carries TRBV5-4 and TRBJ1-3, with D tentatively TRBD1 (5 bases). This CDR3 contains 14 residues. The V end was cut by 0 bases, the J end by 2 bases, with 6 bases between. Germline V CDR1 and CDR2: SGHNT, YYREEE (reference sequence). The full variable domain, with the rest looked up from reference TRBV5-4 and TRBJ1-3, is ETGVTQSPTHLIKTRGQQVTLRCSSQSGHNTVSWYQQALGQGPQFIFQYYREEENGRGNFPPRFSGLQFPNYSSELNVNALELDDSALYLCASSLAGTGNTIYFGEGSWLTVV.

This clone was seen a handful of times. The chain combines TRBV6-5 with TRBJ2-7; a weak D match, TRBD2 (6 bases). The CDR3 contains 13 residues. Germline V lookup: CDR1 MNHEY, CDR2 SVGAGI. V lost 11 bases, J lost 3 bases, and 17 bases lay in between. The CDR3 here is CASSRPGSYEQYF. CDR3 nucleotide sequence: TGTGCCTCGTCGAGGCCCGGGAGCTACGAGCAGTACTTC.

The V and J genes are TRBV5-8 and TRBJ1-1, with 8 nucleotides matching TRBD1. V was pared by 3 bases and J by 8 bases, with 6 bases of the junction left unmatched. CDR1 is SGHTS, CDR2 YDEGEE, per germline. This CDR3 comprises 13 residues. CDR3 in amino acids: CASSWGTGLEAFF. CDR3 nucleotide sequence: TGTGCCAGCAGCTGGGGGACAGGCCTGGAAGCTTTCTTT.